This TCR beta chain was sequenced during a study of blood T cell repertoires in COVID-19. Produced via immunoSEQ multiplex PCR; TCRdb's table is partial and in-frame only. The sample gives 100,000 to 150,000 clones, about 85% of which show up once; over 25% is in the top ten. The clonotype was recovered from a woman aged 80 or over with acute or convalescent COVID-19. Material for sequencing was peripheral blood.

CDR3 coding DNA: TGTGCCAGCAGCTTAGCGCGAGCGGGGGAGGGCACAGATACGCAGTATTTT. Amino acid sequence: CASSLARAGEGTDTQYF. The chain recombines TRBV7-9 with TRBJ2-3; TRBD2 matches at 8 bases. The CDR3 is made up of 17 amino acids. V lost 0 bases to trimming and J lost 1 base; unmatched junction nucleotides: 6. Germline assignment: CDR1 SEHNR and CDR2 FQNEAQ (reference sequence).